The 4 T cell receptor beta chains given below trace back to one sample, sequenced in a study of blood T cell repertoires in COVID-19. Profiled with immunoSEQ multiplex PCR; TCRdb holds only in-frame clones, not every one. The sample has about 220,000 clones, 75% to 90% seen once. Sample: peripheral blood. The receptors come from a human donor in a cohort sampled during active COVID-19.

The chain links TRBV27 to TRBJ1-1, with unresolved D. This CDR3 has 13 residues. V was cut by 5 bases and J by 0 bases, with 7 bases left in between. The germline gives CDR1 MNHEY, CDR2 SMNVEV (reference sequence). CDR3 nucleotides: TGTGCCAGCAGTCCCGAGGTGAACACTGAAGCTTTCTTT. Translated, it gives CASSPEVNTEAFF.

For the CDR3, the DNA is TGTGCCAGCAGTTACATACAGGCGGATCAGCCCCAGCATTTT. As protein: CASSYIQADQPQHF. This chain links TRBV6-6 with TRBJ1-5; weak D call: TRBD1 (5 bases). Germline V gives CDR1 MNHNY, CDR2 SVGAGI (reference sequence). This CDR3 has 14 residues. Trimming cost V 2 bases and J 5 bases, with 10 bases left between them.

This sequence joins TRBV4-2 and TRBJ2-7; 8 nucleotides match TRBD2. The CDR3 has 18 residues. V trimming: 3 bases; J trimming: 0 bases; junction bases outside the gene matches: 13. The germline V gene has CDR1 LGHNA and CDR2 YNFKEQ. In DNA form, the CDR3 reads TGTGCCAGCAGCCAGGAACGGGTAGCGGGGCCAAGCTCCTACGAGCAGTACTTC. Translation: CASSQERVAGPSSYEQYF.

The table lists this clone with a count of one. The rearrangement uses TRBV7-9 and TRBJ2-3; TRBD2 matches at 11 bases. Germline assignment: CDR1 SEHNR and CDR2 FQNEAQ (reference sequence). The V segment lost 5 bases and the J segment 1 base; nucleotides outside the gene matches: 5. The CDR3 contains 16 residues. This CDR3 reads CASSPQGLAGTDTQYF. The CDR3 DNA sequence: TGTGCCAGCAGCCCCCAGGGACTAGCGGGCACAGATACGCAGTATTTT.